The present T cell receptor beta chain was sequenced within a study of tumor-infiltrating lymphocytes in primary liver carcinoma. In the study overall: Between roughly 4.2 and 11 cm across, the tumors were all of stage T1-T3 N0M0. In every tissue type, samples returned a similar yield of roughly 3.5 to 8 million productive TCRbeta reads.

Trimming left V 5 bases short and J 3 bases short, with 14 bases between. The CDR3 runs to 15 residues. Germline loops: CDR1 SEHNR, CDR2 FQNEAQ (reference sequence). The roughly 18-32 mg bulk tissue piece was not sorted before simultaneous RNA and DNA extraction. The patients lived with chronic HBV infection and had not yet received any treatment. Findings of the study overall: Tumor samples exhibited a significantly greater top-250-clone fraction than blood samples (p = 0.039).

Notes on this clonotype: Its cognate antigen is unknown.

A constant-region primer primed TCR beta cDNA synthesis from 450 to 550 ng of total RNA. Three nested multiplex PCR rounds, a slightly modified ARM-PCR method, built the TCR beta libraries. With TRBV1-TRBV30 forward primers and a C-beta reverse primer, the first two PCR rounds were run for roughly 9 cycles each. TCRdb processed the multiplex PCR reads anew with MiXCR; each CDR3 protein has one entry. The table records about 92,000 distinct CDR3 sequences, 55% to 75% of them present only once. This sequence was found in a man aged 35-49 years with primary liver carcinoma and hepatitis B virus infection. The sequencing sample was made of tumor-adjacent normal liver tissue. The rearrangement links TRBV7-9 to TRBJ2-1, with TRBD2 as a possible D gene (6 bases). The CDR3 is CASSLPREYYNEQFF. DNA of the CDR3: TGTGCCAGCAGCCTCCCCCGGGAGTACTACAATGAGCAGTTCTTC.